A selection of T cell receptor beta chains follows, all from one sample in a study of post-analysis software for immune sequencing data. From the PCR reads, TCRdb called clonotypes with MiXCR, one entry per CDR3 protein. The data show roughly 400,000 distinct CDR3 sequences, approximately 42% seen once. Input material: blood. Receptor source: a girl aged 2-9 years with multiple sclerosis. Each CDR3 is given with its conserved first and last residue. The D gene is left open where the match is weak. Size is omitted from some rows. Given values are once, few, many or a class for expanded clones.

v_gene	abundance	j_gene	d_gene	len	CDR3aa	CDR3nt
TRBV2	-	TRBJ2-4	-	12	CATLGRRNIQYF	TGTGCCACCTTGGGTAGGCGAAACATTCAGTACTTC
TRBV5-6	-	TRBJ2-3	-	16	CASSLRGVWGADTQYF	TGTGCCAGCAGCTTGAGAGGGGTGTGGGGCGCAGATACGCAGTATTTT
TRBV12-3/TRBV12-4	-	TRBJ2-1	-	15	CASTFSGGGYNEQFF	TGTGCCAGCACTTTTAGCGGAGGCGGGTACAATGAGCAGTTCTTT
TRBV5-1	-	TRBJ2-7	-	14	CASSLLTGDYEQYF	TGCGCCAGCAGCCTCCTGACAGGAGACTACGAGCAGTACTTC
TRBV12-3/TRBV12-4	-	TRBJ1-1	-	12	CASSWVNTEAFF	TGTGCCAGCAGTTGGGTGAACACTGAAGCTTTCTTT
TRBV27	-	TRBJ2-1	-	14	CASSLGTAYNEQFF	TGTGCCAGCAGCTTAGGGACTGCTTACAATGAGCAGTTCTTC
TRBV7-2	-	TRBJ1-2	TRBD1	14	CASSSTGVRGGYTF	TGTGCCAGCAGCTCTACAGGGGTTAGAGGTGGCTACACCTTC
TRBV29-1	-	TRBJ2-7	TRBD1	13	CSVGDRASYEQYF	TGCAGCGTGGGGGACAGGGCCTCCTACGAGCAGTACTTC
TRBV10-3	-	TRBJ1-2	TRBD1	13	CAISGQGDYGYTF	TGTGCCATCAGCGGACAGGGTGACTATGGCTACACCTTC
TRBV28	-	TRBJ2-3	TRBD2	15	CASRLAGGITDTQYF	TGTGCCAGCCGACTAGCGGGGGGGATCACAGATACGCAGTATTTT
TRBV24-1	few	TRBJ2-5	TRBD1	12	CAKHDRGQTQYF	TGTGCCAAACACGACAGGGGCCAGACCCAGTACTTC
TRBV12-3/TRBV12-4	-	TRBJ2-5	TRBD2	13	CASTVGLVVTQYF	TGTGCCAGCACCGTGGGACTAGTGGTGACCCAGTACTTC
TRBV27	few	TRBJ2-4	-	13	CASSATAAGEQYF	TGTGCCAGCAGTGCGACAGCAGCCGGGGAGCAGTACTTC
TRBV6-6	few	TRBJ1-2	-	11	CASSSTSGYTF	TGTGCCAGCAGTTCGACAAGCGGCTACACCTTC
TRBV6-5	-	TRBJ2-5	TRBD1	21	CASSYPSQTGGHRPSYNEQYF	TGTGCCAGCAGTTACCCTAGCCAGACAGGGGGCCACCGTCCTTCTTACAATGAGCAGTACTTC
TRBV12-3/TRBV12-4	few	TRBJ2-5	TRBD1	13	CASRRDRAETQYF	TGTGCCAGCAGACGGGACAGGGCAGAGACCCAGTACTTC
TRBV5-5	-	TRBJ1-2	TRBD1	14	CASSSHRGDYGYTF	TGTGCCAGCAGCTCCCACAGGGGGGACTATGGCTACACCTTC
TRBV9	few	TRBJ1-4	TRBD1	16	CASSRSRDRDVEKLFF	TGTGCCAGCAGCAGGAGCCGGGACAGGGATGTTGAAAAACTGTTTTTT
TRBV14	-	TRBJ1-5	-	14	CASSPRGWDQPQHF	TGTGCCAGCAGCCCCAGGGGCTGGGATCAGCCCCAGCATTTT
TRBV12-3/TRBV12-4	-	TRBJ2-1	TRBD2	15	CASSWGGRAWDEQFF	TGTGCCAGCAGTTGGGGCGGGAGGGCCTGGGATGAGCAGTTCTTC
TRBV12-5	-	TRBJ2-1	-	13	CASAGGSYNEQFF	TGTGCTAGTGCTGGGGGCTCTTACAATGAGCAGTTCTTC
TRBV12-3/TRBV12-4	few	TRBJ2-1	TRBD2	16	CASSLAPLAGDNEQFF	TGTGCCAGCAGTTTAGCGCCTCTAGCGGGGGACAATGAGCAGTTCTTC
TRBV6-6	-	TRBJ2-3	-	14	CATNQGIGTDTQYF	TGTGCCACAAATCAGGGGATAGGCACAGATACGCAGTATTTT
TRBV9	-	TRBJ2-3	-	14	CASSVAGPPDTQYF	TGTGCCAGCAGCGTAGCAGGGCCCCCAGATACGCAGTATTTT
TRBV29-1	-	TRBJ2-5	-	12	CSVDVVSETQYF	TGCAGCGTGGACGTGGTTTCAGAGACCCAGTACTTC
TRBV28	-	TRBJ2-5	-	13	CASSFQSLGTQYF	TGTGCCAGCAGTTTCCAATCCCTTGGGACCCAGTACTTC
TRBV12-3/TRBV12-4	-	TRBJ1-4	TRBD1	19	CASSRRTGGDFATNEKLFF	TGTGCCAGCAGCCGCCGGACAGGAGGGGATTTTGCAACTAATGAAAAACTGTTTTTT
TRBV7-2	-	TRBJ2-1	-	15	CASSPRPKPDNVQFF	TGTGCCAGCAGCCCACGACCAAAACCTGACAATGTGCAGTTCTTC
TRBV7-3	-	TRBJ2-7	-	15	CASSPGPPPYNEQYF	TGTGCCAGCTCTCCGGGACCCCCTCCTTACAATGAGCAGTACTTC
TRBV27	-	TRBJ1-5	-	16	CASSLSPGVDNQPQHF	TGTGCCAGCAGTTTATCGCCAGGGGTGGACAATCAGCCCCAGCATTTT
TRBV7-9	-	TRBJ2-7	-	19	CASSSTVPGAHLSPYEQYF	TGTGCCAGCAGCTCAACGGTCCCCGGAGCCCACTTGTCTCCCTACGAGCAGTACTTC
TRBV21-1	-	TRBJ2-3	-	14	CASSTEGITDTQYF	TGTGCCAGCAGCACAGAGGGAATCACAGATACGCAGTATTTT
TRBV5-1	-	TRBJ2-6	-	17	CASSLGAANSGANVLTF	TGCGCCAGCAGCTTGGGGGCAGCCAACTCTGGGGCCAACGTCCTGACTTTC
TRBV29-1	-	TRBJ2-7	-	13	CSVVSVRGGEQYF	TGCAGCGTTGTGTCGGTGAGGGGTGGCGAGCAGTACTTC
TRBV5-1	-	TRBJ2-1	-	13	CASSSPGGDEQFF	TGCGCCAGCAGCTCACCAGGGGGGGACGAGCAGTTCTTC
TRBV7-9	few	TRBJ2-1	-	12	CASSLVAIEQFF	TGTGCCAGCAGCTTGGTAGCGATTGAGCAGTTCTTC
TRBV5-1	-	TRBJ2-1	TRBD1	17	CASSLVVGQGLYNEQFF	TGCGCCAGCAGCTTGGTCGTGGGACAGGGGTTATACAATGAGCAGTTCTTC
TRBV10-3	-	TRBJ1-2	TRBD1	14	CAISGVGGDYGYTF	TGTGCCATCAGTGGGGTAGGGGGCGACTATGGCTACACCTTC
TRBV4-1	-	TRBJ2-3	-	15	CASSQEPGGADTQYF	TGCGCCAGCAGCCAAGAGCCTGGGGGGGCGGATACGCAGTATTTT
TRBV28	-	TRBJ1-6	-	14	CASSPSPRNSPLHF	TGTGCCAGCAGCCCGTCCCCCCGAAATTCACCCCTCCACTTT
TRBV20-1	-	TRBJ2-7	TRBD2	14	CSARRHRGVYEQYF	TGCAGTGCTAGACGGCATCGGGGGGTTTACGAGCAGTACTTC
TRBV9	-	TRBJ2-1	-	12	CASSVRYNEQFF	TGTGCCAGCAGCGTGAGGTACAATGAGCAGTTCTTC
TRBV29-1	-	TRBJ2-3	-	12	CSSQQVTDTQYF	TGCAGCTCCCAACAGGTCACAGATACGCAGTATTTT
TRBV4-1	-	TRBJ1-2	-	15	CASSQDKGFNYGYTF	TGCGCCAGCAGCCAAGACAAGGGGTTTAACTATGGCTACACCTTC
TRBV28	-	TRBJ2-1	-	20	CASSFRSFLSPFSSYNEQFF	TGTGCCAGCAGTTTTAGGTCTTTTTTATCCCCCTTCAGCTCCTACAATGAGCAGTTCTTC
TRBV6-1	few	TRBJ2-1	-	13	CASSEPGNNEQFF	TGTGCCAGCAGTGAACCCGGGAACAATGAGCAGTTCTTC
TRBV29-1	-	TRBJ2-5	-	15	CSSALGGVAHETQYF	TGCAGCTCCGCGTTAGGGGGGGTTGCCCACGAGACCCAGTACTTC
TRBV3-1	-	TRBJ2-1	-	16	CASRHFWLEKNNEQFF	TGTGCCAGCAGGCACTTCTGGCTTGAGAAAAACAATGAGCAGTTCTTC
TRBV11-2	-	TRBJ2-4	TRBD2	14	CASSLLRGGNIQYF	TGTGCCAGCAGCTTGTTGCGGGGGGGGAACATTCAGTACTTC
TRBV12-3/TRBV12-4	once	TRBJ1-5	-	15	CASSLVDISGQPQHF	TGTGCCAGCAGTCTAGTAGACATTTCAGGCCAGCCCCAGCATTTT
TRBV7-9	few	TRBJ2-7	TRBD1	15	CASTPIDRAEGEQYF	TGTGCCAGCACCCCCATAGACAGGGCAGAAGGCGAGCAGTACTTC
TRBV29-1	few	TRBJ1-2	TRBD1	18	CSVGRYSGGDRSNYGYTF	TGCAGCGTTGGACGCTACTCCGGGGGGGACAGGAGCAACTATGGCTACACCTTC
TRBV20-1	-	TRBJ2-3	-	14	CSARQGGYTDTQYF	TGCAGTGCTAGGCAGGGGGGGTACACAGATACGCAGTATTTT
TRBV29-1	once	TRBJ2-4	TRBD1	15	CSARRGTGAKTIQYF	TGCAGCGCCCGACGGGGGACAGGGGCAAAAACCATTCAGTACTTC
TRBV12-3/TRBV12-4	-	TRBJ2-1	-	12	CASSFMRREQFF	TGTGCCAGCAGTTTCATGAGGCGTGAGCAGTTCTTC
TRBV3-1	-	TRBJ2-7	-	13	CASSQVVRGEQYF	TGTGCCAGCAGCCAAGTGGTAAGGGGCGAGCAGTACTTC
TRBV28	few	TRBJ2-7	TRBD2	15	CASSSSGRPSYEQYF	TGTGCCAGCAGTTCCAGCGGGAGGCCCTCCTACGAGCAGTACTTC
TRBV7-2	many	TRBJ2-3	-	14	CASSLGRSTDTQYF	TGTGCCAGCAGCTTAGGGCGGAGCACAGATACGCAGTATTTT
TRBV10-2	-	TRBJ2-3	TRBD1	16	CASKLRQGLPTDTQYF	TGCGCCAGCAAACTAAGACAGGGCCTCCCCACAGATACGCAGTATTTT